These 8 T cell receptor beta chains came from one sample sequenced in a study of beta chain features in type 1 diabetes (dated by TCRdb to 2017 to 2018). The library was prepared using the immunoSEQ multiplex PCR assay. The High Capacity cDNA Reverse Transcription Kit was used to reverse transcribe all of the isolated RNA, meaning that expressed TCRB transcripts were what got sequenced. This immuneACCESS table, as held by TCRdb, lists in-frame sequences with V and J called but not all clones. Of the missing ones, under half trace to an unresolved V gene in checked studies; the others have no known cause. Here the sample has a few hundred thousand clones; roughly 16% occur a single time. About 0.018% of the sample is in the top ten clones. The sequenced sample consisted of naive CD4+ T cells from blood. The sample's cell subset or site label, decoded: true naive CD4+ T cells. These receptors were taken from a woman between 18 and 30 years old in good health.

The chain recombines TRBV19 with TRBJ2-3; D remains unclear. V was pared by 6 bases and J by 6 bases, with 7 bases between. Germline V gene lookup returns CDR1 LNHDA and CDR2 SQIVND (reference sequence). The CDR3 totals 11 residues. CDR3 sequence (DNA): TGTGCCAGTAGCCGTCTGGATACGCAGTATTTT. Translating gives CASSRLDTQYF. The full variable domain, rest sourced from reference TRBV19 and TRBJ2-3, is DGGITQSPKYLFRKEGQNVTLSCEQNLNHDAMYWYRQDPGQGLRLIYYSQIVNDFQKGDIAEGYSVSREKKESFPLTVTSAQKNPTAFYLCASSRLDTQYFGPGTRLTVL.

This clone has only a few counts. This sequence joins TRBV2 and TRBJ1-4; D may be TRBD1 (5 bases). CDR3 size: 12 residues. Trimming removed 4 bases at V and 8 bases at J, with 8 bases between. Looked up from germline, CDR1 is SNHLY and CDR2 is FYNNEI. As DNA, the CDR3 is TGTGCCAGCAGTGTAGGGGTCGAAAAACTGTTTTTT. Translated, it gives CASSVGVEKLFF.

This clone occurred a few times. This chain connects TRBV30 to TRBJ1-1; 7 bases are shared with TRBD1. The germline V gene has CDR1 GTSNPN and CDR2 SVGIG (reference sequence). CDR3 length: 13 amino acids. Unmatched junction bases numbered 9, after V lost 6 bases and J lost 5 bases. CDR3 nucleotides: TGTGCCTGTAGATTGACAGGGCAGACTGAAGCTTTCTTT. Amino acids: CACRLTGQTEAFF.

The chain has TRBV18 and TRBJ2-1, with TRBD2 matching over 12 bases. Germline lookup yields CDR1 KGHSH and CDR2 LQKENI. The length of the CDR3 is 16 residues. J gave up 6 bases and V 4 bases, and 7 bases lay outside the gene matches. CDR3 DNA: TGTGCCAGCTCACTTACCCTAGCGGGAGGGTCCAATGAGCAGTTCTTC. Amino acids: CASSLTLAGGSNEQFF.

The chain links TRBV7-2 to TRBJ1-2; a possible D gene is TRBD1 (5 bases). The CDR3 is 13 amino acids. The germline V gene encodes CDR1 SGHTA and CDR2 FQGNSA. Trimming removed 7 bases at V and 8 bases at J, with 17 bases between. CDR3 sequence reads: CASTIGGAGGYTF. The CDR3 region has the DNA TGTGCCAGCACCATCGGAGGGGCTGGGGGCTACACCTTC.

The V gene is TRBV5-1, the J gene TRBJ2-1, with 8 nucleotides matching TRBD2. In germline, CDR1 is SGHRS, CDR2 YFSETQ. The CDR3 runs to 16 residues. J was trimmed by 1 base and V by 0 bases; bases with no gene match: 3. The CDR3 loop reads CASSLELAASYNEQFF. CDR3 DNA sequence: TGCGCCAGCAGCTTGGAACTAGCGGCTTCCTACAATGAGCAGTTCTTC. Variable domain in full (rest from reference TRBV5-1 and TRBJ2-1): KAGVTQTPRYLIKTRGQQVTLSCSPISGHRSVSWYQQTPGQGLQFLFEYFSETQRNKGNFPGRFSGRQFSNSRSEMNVSTLELGDSALYLCASSLELAASYNEQFFGPGTRLTVL.

This chain joins TRBV7-8 and TRBJ2-7; weak D call: TRBD1 (6 bases). Looked up from germline, CDR1 is SGHVS and CDR2 is FQNEAQ. Trimming removed 6 bases at V and 0 bases at J, with 15 bases between. The CDR3 extends over 15 amino acids. The DNA for the CDR3 is TGTGCCAGCAGGTCAGGGGTGGGATCCTCCTACGAGCAGTACTTC. It specifies CASRSGVGSSYEQYF.

In this sample, this clone turned up a few times. V usage is TRBV9 and J usage is TRBJ2-1; 10 positions agree with TRBD2. The germline V gene encodes CDR1 SGDLS and CDR2 YYNGEE. Trimming at V came to 4 bases and at J to 4 bases, leaving 8 bases not matched to a gene. This CDR3 has 16 residues. CDR3 sequence reads: CASSLGAGGPYNEQFF. As DNA, the CDR3 is TGTGCCAGCAGCCTGGGAGCGGGAGGGCCTTACAATGAGCAGTTCTTC.